This passage covers 8 T cell receptor beta chains from one sample sequenced in a study of CD8 T cells in ankylosing spondylitis. TCRdb re-derived calls from the 5' RACE reads in MiXCR, one entry per CDR3 protein. The table records roughly 230,000 distinct CDR3 sequences, approximately 10% of them present only once. The specimen was blood, either unsorted or a sorted T cell fraction (not recorded which). The receptors stem from a male donor with ankylosing spondylitis or in good health (not recorded which).

This clonotype was recorded many times. V gene TRBV9 combines with J gene TRBJ2-2; 9 nucleotides align to TRBD2. This CDR3 has 17 residues. The V and J ends lost 4 bases and 3 bases, in that order; junction bases with no gene match: 10. Germline-derived CDR1 and CDR2 are SGDLS and YYNGEE. The CDR3 reads CASSSPVAGADTGELFF. CDR3 coding DNA: TGTGCCAGCAGCTCACCCGTAGCGGGGGCTGACACCGGGGAGCTGTTTTTT.

This clonotype has only one observation. This may arise from a read error, as a much more abundant clone is one base away. The chain carries TRBV14 and TRBJ2-7, with D maybe TRBD2 (6 bases). Germline loops: CDR1 SGHDN, CDR2 FVKESK. This CDR3 has 13 amino acids. In DNA, the CDR3 is TGTGCCAGCACTCGGGGGAACGAGAACGAGCAGTGCTTC. Its translation is CASTRGNENEQCF.

This clonotype has ten or more counts. The genes are TRBV7-7 and TRBJ2-1; D not certain. This CDR3 spans 16 amino acids. Germline CDR1 and CDR2: SSHAT and FNYEAQ (reference sequence). Trimming removed 2 bases at V and 5 bases at J, with 16 bases between. The CDR3 coding sequence is TGTGCCAGCAGCTTAAACCCGCAGTCAACCCACAATGAGCAGTTCTTC. It specifies CASSLNPQSTHNEQFF.

This clonotype has at least ten counts. This chain links TRBV2 with TRBJ1-1; D gene uncertain. Germline V gene data show CDR1 as SNHLY and CDR2 as FYNNEI. Between the trimmed V and J ends, which lost 3 bases and 2 bases, there was a span of 10 bases. The CDR3 length is 14 residues. DNA of the CDR3: TGTGCCAGCAGTGACGGGGTCCGTAACACTGAAGCTTTCTTT. Protein sequence: CASSDGVRNTEAFF.

This clonotype was seen more than once but under ten times. This chain connects TRBV10-1 to TRBJ1-1; tentatively, D is TRBD1 (5 bases). The germline CDR1 and CDR2 sequences are WNHNN and SYGVQD (reference sequence). The V and J ends lost 10 bases and 11 bases respectively, with 20 bases between them. This CDR3 has 12 amino acids. CDR3 in amino acids: CATSLRDGLAFF. CDR3 DNA sequence: TGCGCCACTTCCCTCCGGGACGGGCTGGCTTTCTTT.

The table lists this clonotype with many counts. The chain is built from TRBV5-1 and TRBJ2-1; 13 bases match TRBD2. The J segment lost 6 bases and the V segment lost 3 bases, leaving 6 bases of the junction unmatched. Germline V gene data show CDR1 as SGHRS and CDR2 as YFSETQ. There are 16 residues in the CDR3. The CDR3 DNA is TGCGCCAGCAGCTCTGGACTAGCGGGAGTAGGCAATGAGCAGTTCTTC. Amino acid sequence: CASSSGLAGVGNEQFF. The variable domain in full, with the rest retrieved from reference TRBV5-1 and TRBJ2-1, is KAGVTQTPRYLIKTRGQQVTLSCSPISGHRSVSWYQQTPGQGLQFLFEYFSETQRNKGNFPGRFSGRQFSNSRSEMNVSTLELGDSALYLCASSSGLAGVGNEQFFGPGTRLTVL.

There are many counts of this clonotype. V gene TRBV20-1 combines with J gene TRBJ2-1, with 11 bases identical to TRBD2. Germline V gene sequence: CDR1 DFQATT, CDR2 SNEGSKA (reference sequence). This CDR3 contains 13 residues. V gave up 2 bases and J gave up 13 bases; unmatched junction bases: 7. The CDR3 DNA is TGCAGTGCTAGATCAGCTAGCGGGAGGCCCCAGTTCTTC. It codes for CSARSASGRPQFF.

This clonotype came up many times. The chain carries TRBV5-6 and TRBJ1-4; D may be TRBD1 (5 bases). The CDR3 is 16 amino acids. V lost 4 bases, J lost 2 bases, and 15 bases lay in between. CDR1 is SGHDT and CDR2 is YYEEEE in the germline V gene. The CDR3 sequence: CASSQPGTLTNEKLFF. Written as DNA, the CDR3 is TGTGCCAGCAGCCAGCCCGGGACGCTTACTAATGAAAAACTGTTTTTT.